The next 3 T cell receptor beta chains were all read from a single sample in a study of blood T cell repertoires in COVID-19. TCRdb's table, derived via immunoSEQ multiplex PCR, lists solely in-frame clones and lacks some. This sample carries roughly 100,000 clones, approximately 85% of them seen once, and the ten largest clones take 2% to 2.5%. Specimen: peripheral blood. The receptors shown here come from a human donor in a cohort sampled during active COVID-19.

The chain recombines TRBV28 with TRBJ2-7; D call uncertain. The CDR3 totals 13 residues. V dropped 5 bases and J dropped 2 bases, with 10 bases sitting between them. From germline, CDR1 is MDHEN and CDR2 SYDVKM. CDR3 bases: TGTGCCAGCAGTCCCGGTAAACCCTACGAGCAGTACTTC. It codes for CASSPGKPYEQYF.

The chain carries TRBV7-2 and TRBJ1-6; tentatively, D is TRBD1 (5 bases). The CDR3 is made up of 15 amino acids. Germline CDR1 SGHTA, CDR2 FQGNSA. Trimming pared 3 bases from V and 9 bases from J, leaving 15 bases between. CDR3 protein: CASSFVGMGGSPLHF. The CDR3 region has the DNA TGTGCCAGCAGCTTTGTTGGGATGGGGGGTTCACCCCTCCACTTT.

The rearrangement links TRBV7-9 to TRBJ2-2; 10 bases map to TRBD1. This CDR3 is 16 amino acids long. V was pared by 3 bases and J by 6 bases, with 7 bases of the junction left unmatched. CDR1 and CDR2 from the germline V gene are SEHNR and FQNEAQ (reference sequence). CDR3 amino acids: CASSFHRDRGAGELFF. CDR3 coding DNA: TGTGCCAGCAGCTTCCATCGGGACAGGGGTGCCGGGGAGCTGTTTTTT.